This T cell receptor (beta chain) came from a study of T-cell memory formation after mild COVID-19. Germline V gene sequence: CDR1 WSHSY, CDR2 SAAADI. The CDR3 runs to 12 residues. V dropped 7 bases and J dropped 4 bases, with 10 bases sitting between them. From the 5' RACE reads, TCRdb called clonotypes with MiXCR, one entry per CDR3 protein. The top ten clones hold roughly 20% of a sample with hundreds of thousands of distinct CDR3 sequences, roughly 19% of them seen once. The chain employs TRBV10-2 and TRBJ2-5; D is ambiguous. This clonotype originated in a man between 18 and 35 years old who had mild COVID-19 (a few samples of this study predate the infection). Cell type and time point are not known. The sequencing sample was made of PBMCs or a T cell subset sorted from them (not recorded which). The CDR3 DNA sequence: TGCGCCAGCATGGACGGGCGAGAGACCCAGTACTTC. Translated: CASMDGRETQYF.